This TCR beta chain was documented in a study of blood T cell repertoires in COVID-19. Across the study: Nucleic acid was either cDNA or gDNA, and it came from T cells, B-cell-depleted T cells, or PBMCs.

V lost 3 bases, J lost 7 bases, and 15 bases stayed unmatched. There are 20 residues in the CDR3. Germline V gene data show CDR1 as LNHDA and CDR2 as SQIVND (reference sequence). Sequencing was performed with immunoSEQ multiplex PCR; in TCRdb, only in-frame clones are kept and a portion is missing. The sample carries about 370,000 clones, roughly 90% recorded once. This chain connects TRBV19 to TRBJ2-4; 16 bases are shared with TRBD2. This receptor was identified in a woman aged 25 to 39 with COVID-19, enrolled during active disease. The source material was peripheral blood. The CDR3 spells CASSMTSLGTSGGAGNIQYF. The CDR3 region has the DNA TGTGCCAGTAGTATGACTAGCCTCGGGACTAGCGGGGGGGCTGGGAACATTCAGTACTTC.